This is a list of T cell receptor beta chains from one sample in a study of blood T cell repertoires in COVID-19. Data came from immunoSEQ multiplex PCR; TCRdb stores just in-frame clones and leaves some out. The repertoire holds roughly 180,000 clones, with roughly 80% as singletons. The source material was peripheral blood. These receptors were collected from a human donor in a cohort sampled during active COVID-19. The CDR3 runs from the conserved cysteine through the conserved F or W. A D gene is named only where the DNA matches it firmly. Only part of the rows carry a size: once, few, many, or a class if the clone is expanded.

TRBV7-3	TRBJ2-2	TRBD1	.	TGTGCCAGCAGCATACAGGGGGCGACCGGGGAGCTGTTTTTT	CASSIQGATGELFF
TRBV19	TRBJ1-2	.	.	TGTGCCAGTAGACGACCGGGGGGTAACTATGGCTACACCTTC	CASRRPGGNYGYTF
TRBV6-5	TRBJ1-1	TRBD1	.	TGTGCCACGGGGACAGGGGATTACACTGAAGCTTTCTTT	CATGTGDYTEAFF
TRBV5-5	TRBJ2-1	TRBD1	.	TGTGCCAGCAGCTTGGAGCAGGGGGTATACAATGAGCAGTTCTTC	CASSLEQGVYNEQFF
TRBV18	TRBJ2-3	.	.	TGTGCCAGCTCACCACTCGCGGCGGGGATCACAGATACGCAGTATTTT	CASSPLAAGITDTQYF
TRBV7-6	TRBJ2-1	TRBD2	.	TGTGCCAGCAGCTTAAATGCGGGGGGCTCCTACAATGAGCAGTTCTTC	CASSLNAGGSYNEQFF
TRBV11-3	TRBJ2-5	.	.	TGTGCCAGCAGCCCAGGGGCCGCTCCGGTGAAGACCCAGTACTTC	CASSPGAAPVKTQYF
TRBV19	TRBJ2-7	TRBD1	.	TGTGCCAGTAGTTTCAACCCGGGACAGGGAAAGTACGAGCAGTACTTC	CASSFNPGQGKYEQYF
TRBV7-9	TRBJ2-7	TRBD1	.	TGTGCCAGCAGCTTTGGACAGGAGGCAGGCTACGAGCAGTACTTC	CASSFGQEAGYEQYF
TRBV15	TRBJ2-3	TRBD1	.	TGTGCCACCAGCAAACGGCCCGGGACAGGGGAACATACACTCACAGATACGCAGTATTTT	CATSKRPGTGEHTLTDTQYF
TRBV5-4	TRBJ2-7	TRBD1	.	TGTGCCAGCAGCCTAGTTGGGACAGGGGCCTACGAGCAGTACTTC	CASSLVGTGAYEQYF
TRBV5-5	TRBJ2-1	TRBD1	.	TGTGCCAGCAGCTTGGCCGGGACAGGGGGCCACAATGAGCAGTTCTTC	CASSLAGTGGHNEQFF
TRBV18	TRBJ2-3	.	few	TGTGCCAGCTCACCGGGGGGAGGCACAGATACGCAGTATTTT	CASSPGGGTDTQYF
TRBV9	TRBJ1-2	.	.	TGTGCCAGCAGCCCGCGACACGCTGACTATGGCTACACCTTC	CASSPRHADYGYTF
TRBV5-5	TRBJ2-6	TRBD1	.	TGTGCCAGCAGCCCCTGGACAGGGTCTGGGGCCAACGTCCTGACTTTC	CASSPWTGSGANVLTF
TRBV5-1	TRBJ2-1	TRBD2	few	TGCGCCAGCAGCGTCGGACTAGCGGGGCACGAGCAGTTCTTC	CASSVGLAGHEQFF
TRBV14	TRBJ2-1	TRBD2	.	TGTGCCAGCAGCCAACTGCGGGGGGGCTCCTACAATGAGCAGTTCTTC	CASSQLRGGSYNEQFF
TRBV30	TRBJ2-7	.	.	TGTGCCTGGAGTGGGCGGTACGAGCAGTACTTC	CAWSGRYEQYF
TRBV4-1	TRBJ1-1	.	.	TGCGCCAGCAGCCAAGACAGGAACACTGAAGCTTTCTTT	CASSQDRNTEAFF
TRBV5-1	TRBJ1-2	TRBD1	.	TGCGCCAGCAGCGGGGGGACAGGGCAAAATAACTATGGCTACACCTTC	CASSGGTGQNNYGYTF
TRBV5-1	TRBJ2-1	.	.	TGCGCCAGCAGAAATACGCTGGGCTTGGGGCAGTTCTTC	CASRNTLGLGQFF
TRBV5-8	TRBJ1-6	.	.	TGTGCCAGCAGCTTGGAGGAGGGAACGGGGTATAATTCACCCCTCCACTTT	CASSLEEGTGYNSPLHF
TRBV30	TRBJ2-7	TRBD2	.	TGTGCCTGGAGTTCGACTAGCGGGGCCTACGAGCAGTACTTC	CAWSSTSGAYEQYF
TRBV5-1	TRBJ2-7	.	.	TGCGCCAGCAGCTTGGGTACAGGTCCATACGAGCAGTACTTC	CASSLGTGPYEQYF
TRBV13	TRBJ2-7	.	.	TGTGCCAGCAGCTCCTGGGACACCAGCTACGAGCAGTACTTC	CASSSWDTSYEQYF
TRBV29-1	TRBJ2-7	TRBD1	.	TGCAGCGTTGGAAGCACAGGGGTGGGGGAGCAGTACTTC	CSVGSTGVGEQYF
TRBV7-6	TRBJ2-3	.	.	TGTGCCAGCAGCCCCCGGGGGCGGGGGAACACAGATACGCAGTATTTT	CASSPRGRGNTDTQYF
TRBV4-1	TRBJ1-2	TRBD1	.	TGCGCCAGCAGCCTAAGTGCCGGGACAGACAACTATGGCTACACCTTC	CASSLSAGTDNYGYTF
TRBV2	TRBJ1-1	.	.	TGTGCCAGCAGTGGGGAGCAGAACACTGAAGCTTTCTTT	CASSGEQNTEAFF
TRBV30	TRBJ2-7	.	.	TGTGCCTGGAGTGTAGGCCGAGGTGACGAGCAGTACTTC	CAWSVGRGDEQYF
TRBV7-2	TRBJ2-1	TRBD2	.	TGTGCCAGCAGCTTAGCCGGGACTAGCGGGGGGGCAAAGTGGAATGAGCAGTTCTTC	CASSLAGTSGGAKWNEQFF
TRBV6-5	TRBJ2-2	.	.	TGTGCCAGCAGTTACTCGGGCTTTAACACCGGGGAGCTGTTTTTT	CASSYSGFNTGELFF
TRBV25-1	TRBJ1-1	.	.	TGTGCCAGCAGTGAAGTAGACAGGAACACTGAAGCTTTCTTT	CASSEVDRNTEAFF
TRBV5-1	TRBJ2-7	TRBD1	.	TGCGCCAGCAGGGAGGGACAGGGCGAGCAGTACTTC	CASREGQGEQYF
TRBV18	TRBJ1-6	TRBD1	.	TGTGCCAGCTCACCACGGGACAGCTCAGATTCACCCCTCCACTTT	CASSPRDSSDSPLHF
TRBV2	TRBJ2-7	TRBD1	.	TGTGCCAGCAGAAAACAGGGGCCGGGCGAGCAGTACTTC	CASRKQGPGEQYF
TRBV12-3/TRBV12-4	TRBJ2-1	.	few	TGTGCCAGCAGTTCCTATGAGCAGTTCTTC	CASSSYEQFF
TRBV5-4	TRBJ1-1	TRBD1	.	TGTGCCAGCAGCTCCAGGACAGGGTCTCGATTTCGGGAAGCTTTCTTT	CASSSRTGSRFREAFF
TRBV5-1	TRBJ1-1	.	few	TGCGCCAGCAGCCAATTGGACAGTTCCACTGAAGCTTTCTTT	CASSQLDSSTEAFF
TRBV3-1/TRBV3-2	TRBJ1-3	.	.	TGTGCCAGCAGCCACCGGGCTGGAAACACCATATATTTT	CASSHRAGNTIYF
TRBV6-4	TRBJ2-3	.	.	TGTGCCAGCAGTGTGGATGAGGTCGGAGGCACAGATACGCAGTATTTT	CASSVDEVGGTDTQYF
TRBV12-5	TRBJ1-4	TRBD1	few	TGTGCTAGTGGGGCCGGGACAGGGCGAGAAAAACTGTTTTTT	CASGAGTGREKLFF
TRBV11-2	TRBJ2-1	TRBD2	once	TGTGCCAGCAGCAGCGGGGGGGCCGGTAATGAGCAGTTCTTC	CASSSGGAGNEQFF
TRBV19	TRBJ2-7	.	.	TGTGCCAGTACAAGCTGGGGGGAAAAGCAGTACTTC	CASTSWGEKQYF
TRBV13	TRBJ1-1	.	.	TGTGCCAGCAGCCACACTGTAGACGGGAATGAAGCTTTCTTT	CASSHTVDGNEAFF